Below are 19 T cell receptor beta chains sequenced from a single sample in a study of CD8+CD57+ T cells in acquired aplastic anemia (dated by TCRdb to the late 2010s). Sequencing took place on an Illumina HiSeq 2000. Genomic DNA served as template for TCR beta VDJ combination and CDR3 sequence profiling. TCRdb reanalyzed the raw reads on its own, using fastp at Q25 for trimming and MiXCR for clone calling, and kept in-frame beta chains. Here each entry gathers all rows of one CDR3 protein and keeps the most common genes and DNA. The sample table holds roughly 190,000 distinct CDR3 sequences, of which approximately 49% were seen once. The ten largest clones add up to around a sixth of the sample. Sequences were obtained from sorted CD4+, CD8+, or CD8+CD57+ T cells (not recorded which) from PBMCs. The receptors come from a human donor in good health, serving as a control.

The chain recombines TRBV29-1 with TRBJ2-5; D gene ambiguous. This CDR3 comprises 14 residues. The V and J ends lost 7 bases and 5 bases respectively, with 20 bases between them. Germline V gene sequence: CDR1 SQVTM, CDR2 ANQGSEA. CDR3 loop: CSALTQLPRETQYF. The DNA of the CDR3 is TGCAGCGCCCTGACACAGCTACCAAGGGAGACCCAGTACTTC.

This clonotype was observed at least ten times. CDR3 residues: CASSLTGVKLYAMGNEQFF. In DNA form, the CDR3 reads TGTGCCAGCAGCTTGACAGGGGTTAAGTTATATGCTATGGGGAATGAGCAGTTCTTC. The V and J genes are TRBV5-5 and TRBJ2-1; TRBD1 matches 7 bases. This CDR3 is built from 19 residues. The trim removed 1 base at V and 7 bases at J, leaving 20 bases unmatched. Germline CDR1 reads SGHKS; CDR2 reads YYEKEE (reference sequence).

This clonotype was seen many times. The chain recombines TRBV6-2 or TRBV6-3 with TRBJ2-7, with D uncertain. V lost 9 bases and J 4 bases, leaving 10 bases between the germline ends. Looked up from germline, CDR1 is MNHEY and CDR2 is SVGEGT. The CDR3 consists of 11 residues. CDR3 coding DNA: TGTGCCAGTATGTCCTCTTACGAGCAGTACTTC. Its translation: CASMSSYEQYF.

Turning to this clonotype: Because the CDR3's place on the DNA is in doubt, the DNA is left out and the CDR3 is given as listed by TCRdb. The chain recombines TRBV7-2 with TRBJ1-1. CDR1 and CDR2 from the germline V gene are SGHTA and FQGNSA. Including both end residues, the CDR3 is 12 amino acids long. Here the CDR3 reads CASSFCATEAFF.

Ten or more counts support this clonotype. This chain links TRBV7-8 with TRBJ1-1; unclear D gene. Trimming took off 5 bases at V and 4 bases at J, with 5 bases between the two ends. CDR1 and CDR2 from the germline V gene are SGHVS and FQNEAQ. CDR3 length: 11 residues. DNA for the CDR3: TGTGCCAGCAGCCGTCGCACTGAAGCTTTCTTT. Protein product: CASSRRTEAFF.

In its sample, this clonotype was seen many times. The chain combines TRBV10-3 with TRBJ1-5; D gene unclear. Germline CDR1 ENHRY, CDR2 SYGVKD. V lost 3 bases, J lost 4 bases, and 16 bases lay in between. The CDR3 is 16 residues long. The CDR3 DNA follows: TGTGCCATCAGTGACAAAGGATCCGCGGGTAATCAGCCCCAGCATTTT. This translates into CAISDKGSAGNQPQHF.

J is TRBJ2-3 and V is TRBV10-2; TRBD1 aligns across 7 bases. J lost 1 base, V lost 8 bases, and 9 bases had no gene match. Germline V CDR1 and CDR2: WSHSY, SAAADI. This CDR3 is 15 amino acids long. The CDR3 bases are TGCGCCAGCTGGCCGGGACAGCACCGCACAGATACGCAGTATTTT. Translated, it gives CASWPGQHRTDTQYF.

There are many counts of this clonotype. The chain employs TRBV7-2 and TRBJ1-6; D is unclear. Germline CDR1 reads SGHTA; CDR2 reads FQGNSA. This CDR3 has 13 amino acids. Between the trimmed V and J ends, which lost 1 base and 13 bases, there was a span of 11 bases. CDR3 region: CASSLGEGRPLHF. DNA of the CDR3: TGTGCCAGCAGCTTAGGGGAGGGAAGGCCCCTCCACTTT.

This clonotype was found a few times. The chain carries TRBV28 and TRBJ1-2, with 8 bases identical to TRBD1. The V and J ends lost 5 bases and 3 bases, in that order; junction bases with no gene match: 8. Germline lookup yields CDR1 MDHEN and CDR2 SYDVKM. This CDR3 has 15 amino acids. CDR3 protein: CASSPPDRAHYGYTF. The CDR3 DNA is TGTGCCAGCAGTCCCCCGGACAGGGCACACTATGGCTACACCTTC.

This sequence joins TRBV24-1 and TRBJ2-5; no firm D call. Germline assignment: CDR1 KGHDR and CDR2 SFDVKD. This CDR3 comprises 15 residues. Trimming took 4 bases from V and 5 from J, leaving 16 bases between them. CDR3 sequence (DNA): TGTGCCACCAGTGACCCCGCAGGACCCGGGGAGACCCAGTACTTC. Residues: CATSDPAGPGETQYF.

This clonotype was picked up many times. V is TRBV28 and J is TRBJ1-2; 10 bases match TRBD1. V lost 6 bases to trimming and J lost 4 bases; unmatched junction nucleotides: 2. The CDR3 has 13 residues. Germline assignment: CDR1 MDHEN and CDR2 SYDVKM. CDR3 sequence: CASRTGGLYGYTF. The CDR3 bases are TGTGCCAGCAGGACAGGGGGCCTCTATGGCTACACCTTC.

Turning to this clonotype: The junction and the germline gene differ at one end; a read error may be behind it. The chain couples TRBV5-1 to TRBJ1-2; D unresolved. The CDR3 extends over 13 amino acids. Looked up from germline, CDR1 is SGHRS and CDR2 is YFSETQ. CDR3 amino acids: CASSLEPNYGYIF. CDR3 nucleotides: TGCGCCAGCAGCTTGGAGCCTAACTATGGCTACATCTTC.

The chain carries TRBV15 and TRBJ2-5; weak D call: TRBD2 (6 bases). CDR3 length: 16 residues. Trimming left V 0 bases short and J 2 bases short, with 13 bases between. In germline, CDR1 is LNHNV, CDR2 YYDKDF (reference sequence). As DNA, the CDR3 is TGTGCCACCAGCAGAGATTCCCCGGGACTTCAAGAGACCCAGTACTTC. Translated: CATSRDSPGLQETQYF.

The rearrangement links TRBV7-9 to TRBJ2-2, with a possible D match to TRBD1 (6 bases). Trimming took 3 bases from V and 4 from J, leaving 18 bases between them. CDR3 length: 17 amino acids. Germline assignment: CDR1 SEHNR and CDR2 FQNEAQ (reference sequence). The CDR3 region is CASSFKGQGAGTGELFF. CDR3 coding DNA: TGTGCCAGCAGCTTTAAGGGACAAGGGGCGGGCACCGGGGAGCTGTTTTTT.

The rearrangement joins TRBV7-9 to TRBJ1-2; TRBD1 is a possible D gene (6 bases). The tail of the sequence fits TRBJ2-7 better, so the J call may be wrong. The CDR3 is 16 residues long. CDR1 is SEHNR and CDR2 is FQNEAQ in the germline V gene (reference sequence). CDR3 nucleotides: TGTGCCAGCAGCCAAGCCCATGGGACAAGCTCCTACGAGCAGTACTTC. Translated: CASSQAHGTSSYEQYF.

Details on this clonotype: The junction departs from the called germline gene at one end, perhaps through a read error. The V gene is TRBV28, the J gene TRBJ1-4; TRBD1 is a possible D gene (5 bases). The germline CDR1 and CDR2 sequences are MDHEN and SYDVKM. The CDR3 contains 18 residues. The CDR3 sequence is CVSGSSRGATSGGEKLFF. CDR3 DNA sequence: TGTGTCAGCGGTTCCTCCCGCGGGGCTACGTCAGGCGGTGAAAAACTGTTTTTT.

This sequence joins TRBV10-2 and TRBJ2-7, with D uncertain. The CDR3 spans 15 residues. Trimming left V 3 bases short and J 3 bases short, with 15 bases between. The germline gives CDR1 WSHSY, CDR2 SAAADI. CDR3 amino acids: CASSDPTDGFYEQYF. CDR3 sequence (DNA): TGCGCCAGCAGTGATCCCACGGACGGATTCTACGAGCAGTACTTC.

This clonotype was detected many times. The chain uses TRBV12-3 or TRBV12-4 and TRBJ1-1, with a possible D match to TRBD1 (5 bases). The CDR3 contains 16 residues. The V end was cut by 3 bases, the J end by 4 bases, with 18 bases between. The DNA for the CDR3 is TGTGCCAGCAGTTTTATGTCTGATGGGGGACTCACTGAAGCTTTCTTT. Protein product: CASSFMSDGGLTEAFF.

V usage is TRBV19 and J usage is TRBJ2-2, with D unclear. The CDR3 sequence is 15 residues long. Germline V gene lookup returns CDR1 LNHDA and CDR2 SQIVND (reference sequence). V was shortened by 3 bases and J by 2 bases, with 10 bases between the two germline ends. The CDR3 nucleotides are TGTGCCAGTAGTATGCCCCCAACTAACACCGGGGAGCTGTTTTTT. It codes for CASSMPPTNTGELFF.